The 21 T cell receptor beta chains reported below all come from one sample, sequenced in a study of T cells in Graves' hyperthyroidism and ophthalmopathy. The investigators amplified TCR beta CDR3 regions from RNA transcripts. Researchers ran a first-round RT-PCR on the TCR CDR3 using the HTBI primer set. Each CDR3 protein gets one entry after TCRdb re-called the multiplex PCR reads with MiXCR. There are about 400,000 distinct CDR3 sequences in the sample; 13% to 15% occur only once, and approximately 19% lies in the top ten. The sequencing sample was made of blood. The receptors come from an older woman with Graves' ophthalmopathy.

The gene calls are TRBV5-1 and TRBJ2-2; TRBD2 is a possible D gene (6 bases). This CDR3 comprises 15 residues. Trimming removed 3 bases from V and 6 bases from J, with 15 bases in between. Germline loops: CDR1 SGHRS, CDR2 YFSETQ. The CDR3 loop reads CASSSRETGAGELFF. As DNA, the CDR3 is TGCGCCAGCAGCTCTAGGGAGACGGGGGCCGGGGAGCTGTTTTTT.

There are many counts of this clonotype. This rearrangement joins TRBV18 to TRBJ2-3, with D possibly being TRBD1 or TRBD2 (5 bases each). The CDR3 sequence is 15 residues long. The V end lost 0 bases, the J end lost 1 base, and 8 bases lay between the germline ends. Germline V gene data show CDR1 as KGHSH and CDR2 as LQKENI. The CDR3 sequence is CASSPPGGGTDTQYF. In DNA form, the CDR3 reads TGTGCCAGCTCACCACCTGGGGGAGGCACAGATACGCAGTATTTT.

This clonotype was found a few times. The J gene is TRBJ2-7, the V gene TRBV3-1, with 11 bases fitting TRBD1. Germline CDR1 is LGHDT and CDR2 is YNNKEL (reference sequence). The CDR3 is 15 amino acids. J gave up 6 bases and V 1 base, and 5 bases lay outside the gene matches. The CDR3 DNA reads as TGTGCCAGCAGCCAAGCGGGACAGGGGGAGGGCGAGCAGTACTTC. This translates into CASSQAGQGEGEQYF.

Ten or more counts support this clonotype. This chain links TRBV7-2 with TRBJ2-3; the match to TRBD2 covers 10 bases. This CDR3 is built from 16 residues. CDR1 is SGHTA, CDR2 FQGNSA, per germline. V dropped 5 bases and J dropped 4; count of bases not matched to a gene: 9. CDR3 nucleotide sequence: TGTGCCAGCAGCCGTACTAGCGGGGCAGGGGCAGATACGCAGTATTTT. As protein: CASSRTSGAGADTQYF.

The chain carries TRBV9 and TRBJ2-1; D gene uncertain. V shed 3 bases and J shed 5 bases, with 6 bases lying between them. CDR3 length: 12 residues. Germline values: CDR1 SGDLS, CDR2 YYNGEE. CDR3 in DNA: TGTGCCAGCAGCGGGATGGACAATGAGCAGTTCTTC. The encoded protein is CASSGMDNEQFF.

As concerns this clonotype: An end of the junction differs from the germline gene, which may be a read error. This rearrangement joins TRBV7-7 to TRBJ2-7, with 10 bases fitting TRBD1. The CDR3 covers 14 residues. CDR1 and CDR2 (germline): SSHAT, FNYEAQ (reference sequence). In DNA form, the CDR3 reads TGTGCCAACAGCTTCGGGACAGGGGACAACGAGCAGTACTTC. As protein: CANSFGTGDNEQYF.

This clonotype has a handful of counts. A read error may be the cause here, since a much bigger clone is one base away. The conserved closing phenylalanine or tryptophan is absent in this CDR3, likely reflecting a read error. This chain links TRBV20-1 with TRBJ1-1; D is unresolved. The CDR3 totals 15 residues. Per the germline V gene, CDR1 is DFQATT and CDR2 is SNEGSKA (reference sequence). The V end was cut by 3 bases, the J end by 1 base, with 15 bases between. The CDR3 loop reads CSARRADLGNTEAFS. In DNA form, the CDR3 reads TGCAGTGCTAGGCGGGCAGACCTTGGGAACACTGAAGCTTTCTCT.

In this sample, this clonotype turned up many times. The CDR3: CASSRAGTGPFEQYF. The CDR3 nucleotides are TGTGCCAGCTCACGTGCCGGGACAGGCCCTTTTGAGCAGTACTTC. The rearrangement uses TRBV18 and TRBJ2-7; 8 positions match TRBD1. The CDR3 extends over 15 amino acids. Germline V gene data show CDR1 as KGHSH and CDR2 as LQKENI. V lost 4 bases and J lost 7; bases outside the gene matches: 12.

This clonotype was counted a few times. The DNA for the CDR3 is TGCGCCAGCAGCCAAGATCGGTTGGGGGCACGCCAAGAGACCCAGTACTTC. Its translation is CASSQDRLGARQETQYF. The rearrangement uses TRBV4-1 and TRBJ2-5; weak D call: TRBD1 (6 bases). CDR1 and CDR2 from the germline V gene are MGHRA and YSYEKL. The CDR3 is 17 amino acids. V shed 0 bases and J shed 1 base, with 15 bases lying between them.

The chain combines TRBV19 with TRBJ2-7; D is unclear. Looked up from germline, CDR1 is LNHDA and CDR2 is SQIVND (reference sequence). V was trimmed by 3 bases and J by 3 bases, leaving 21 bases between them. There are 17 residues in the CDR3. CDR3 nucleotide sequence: TGTGCCAGTAGTATCGGCTCCTATCCGACCCCCCTCTACGAGCAGTACTTC. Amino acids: CASSIGSYPTPLYEQYF.

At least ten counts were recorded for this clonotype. The CDR3 loop is CSALRQGEGYGYTF. The CDR3 bases are TGCAGTGCCCTTCGACAGGGGGAAGGATATGGCTACACCTTC. The V and J genes are TRBV20-1 and TRBJ1-2, with TRBD1 matching over 9 bases. The germline V gene has CDR1 DFQATT and CDR2 SNEGSKA (reference sequence). CDR3 size: 14 residues. Trimming at V came to 6 bases and at J to 5 bases, leaving 10 bases not matched to a gene.

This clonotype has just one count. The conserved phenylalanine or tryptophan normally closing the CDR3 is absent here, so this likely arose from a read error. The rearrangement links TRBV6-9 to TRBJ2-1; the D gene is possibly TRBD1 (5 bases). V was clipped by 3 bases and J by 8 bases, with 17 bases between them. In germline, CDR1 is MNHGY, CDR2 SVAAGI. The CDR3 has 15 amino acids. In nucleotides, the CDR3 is TGTGCCAGCAGTTACGAGCCAAGCAGGGTCGATGAGCAGTTCTCC. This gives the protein CASSYEPSRVDEQFS.

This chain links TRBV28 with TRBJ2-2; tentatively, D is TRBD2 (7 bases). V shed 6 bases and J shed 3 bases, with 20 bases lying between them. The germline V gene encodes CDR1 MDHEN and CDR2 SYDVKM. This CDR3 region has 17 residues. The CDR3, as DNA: TGTGCCAGCAGGCAAGGGGGGGCAATTCGATACACCGGGGAGCTGTTTTTT. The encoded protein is CASRQGGAIRYTGELFF.

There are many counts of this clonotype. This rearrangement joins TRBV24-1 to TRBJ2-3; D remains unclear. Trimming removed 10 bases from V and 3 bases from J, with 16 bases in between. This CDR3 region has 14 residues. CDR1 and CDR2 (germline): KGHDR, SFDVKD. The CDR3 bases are TGTGCCACGCTGGACCCGAGTCGAACAGATACGCAGTATTTT. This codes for CATLDPSRTDTQYF.

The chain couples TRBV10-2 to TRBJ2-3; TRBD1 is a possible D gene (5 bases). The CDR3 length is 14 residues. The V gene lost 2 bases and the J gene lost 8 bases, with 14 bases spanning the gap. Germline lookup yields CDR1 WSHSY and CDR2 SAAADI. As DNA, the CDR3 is TGCGCCAGCAGTGAGGGTGGGGTAAGGGGTACGCAGTATTTT. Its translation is CASSEGGVRGTQYF.

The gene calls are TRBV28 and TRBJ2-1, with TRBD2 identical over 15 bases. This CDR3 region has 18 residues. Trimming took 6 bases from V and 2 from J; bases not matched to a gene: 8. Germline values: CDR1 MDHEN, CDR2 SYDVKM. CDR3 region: CASSPWTSGRGTYNEQFF. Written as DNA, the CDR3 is TGTGCCAGCAGCCCGTGGACTAGCGGGAGGGGGACCTACAATGAGCAGTTCTTC.

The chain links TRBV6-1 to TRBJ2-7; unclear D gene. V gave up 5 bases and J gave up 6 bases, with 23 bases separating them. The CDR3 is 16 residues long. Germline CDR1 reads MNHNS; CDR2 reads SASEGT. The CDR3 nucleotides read TGTGCCAGCAGTTACCCTCCCCAGCCTCCCCCCTCCGAGCAGTACTTC. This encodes CASSYPPQPPPSEQYF.

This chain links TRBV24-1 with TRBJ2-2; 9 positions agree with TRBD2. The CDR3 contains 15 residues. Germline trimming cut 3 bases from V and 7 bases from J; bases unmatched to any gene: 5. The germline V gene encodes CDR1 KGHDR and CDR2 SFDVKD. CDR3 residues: CATSDIGTSFGELFF. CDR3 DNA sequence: TGTGCCACCAGTGATATAGGGACTAGCTTCGGGGAGCTGTTTTTT.

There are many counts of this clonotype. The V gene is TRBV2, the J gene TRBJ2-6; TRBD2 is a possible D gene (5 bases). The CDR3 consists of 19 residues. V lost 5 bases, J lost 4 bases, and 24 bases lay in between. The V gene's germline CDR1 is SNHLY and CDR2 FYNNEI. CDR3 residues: CASSSHGGPGRSGANVLTF. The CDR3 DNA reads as TGTGCCAGCAGTTCCCACGGCGGGCCAGGAAGGTCCGGGGCCAACGTCCTGACTTTC.

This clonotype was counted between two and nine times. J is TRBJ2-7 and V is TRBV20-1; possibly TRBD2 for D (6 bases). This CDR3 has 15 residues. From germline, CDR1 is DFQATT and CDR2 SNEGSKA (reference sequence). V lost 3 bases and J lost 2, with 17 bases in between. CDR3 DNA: TGCAGTGCTAGGTTCCGGGACTCGGTTGCCTACGAGCAGTACTTC. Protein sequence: CSARFRDSVAYEQYF.

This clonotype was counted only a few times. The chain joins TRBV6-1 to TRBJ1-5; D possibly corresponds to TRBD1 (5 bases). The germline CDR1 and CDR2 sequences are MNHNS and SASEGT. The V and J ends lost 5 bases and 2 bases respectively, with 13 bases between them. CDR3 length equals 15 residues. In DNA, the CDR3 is TGTGCCAGCAGTACAGGCAAAGGAGGCAATCAGCCCCAGCATTTT. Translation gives CASSTGKGGNQPQHF.